The source of this T cell receptor beta chain is a study of beta chain features in type 1 diabetes. Regarding the study as a whole: All four CD4+ subsets of Type 1 diabetes patients contained TCRB CDR3s that were moderately but significantly shorter. In type 1 diabetes patients, VDJ junctions had fewer insertions; deletions at these junctions were more frequent. The naive, central memory and Treg TCRB repertoires showed an apparent similarity that was greater among patients than among healthy donors. With patients and controls alike, PCR might favor shorter templates to an equal degree.

Trimming took off 1 base at V and 4 bases at J, with 10 bases between the two ends. The CDR3 length is 15 residues. CDR1 is KGHSH and CDR2 is LQKENI in the germline V gene. The whole isolated RNA underwent reverse transcription, so sequencing captured expressed TCRB transcripts. TCRdb's table, derived via immunoSEQ multiplex PCR, lists solely in-frame clones and lacks some. The table records 200,000 to 300,000 clones, around 20% of them present only once. Every donor provided one heparinised blood draw, which averaged approximately 120 mL. This clone was counted a few times. Its antigen is as yet unknown.

This receptor was taken from a woman aged 40-49 years with type 1 diabetes. The rearrangement uses TRBV18 and TRBJ2-2, with a weak D call TRBD1 (5 bases). Sequencing input: naive CD4+ T cells from blood. Written as DNA, the CDR3 is TGTGCCAGCTCACCACAGGGGTCCACCACCGGGGAGCTGTTTTTT. Its translation: CASSPQGSTTGELFF.